This TCR beta chain was obtained from a study of vaccination and CD4 T cells after COVID-19. Study as a whole: Nasal swab PCR had detected SARS-CoV-2 in convalescent patients, several mild and one severe.

Time point defined: late sampling 161 to 241 days after vaccination in a few convalescent patients. The treatment: approximately 9-day PBMC culture with coronavirus spike peptide pools or control peptides (ViraFEST assay). Isolation of CD4+ T cells by negative selection took place after roughly eleven days of culture. The Oncomine TCR Beta short-read assay generated sequence data from the DNA of cultured CD4+ T cells. TCRdb re-analysed the PCR reads in MiXCR, keeping a single row per CDR3 protein. Of 20,000 or so distinct CDR3 sequences listed, 35% to 55% were seen once; the top ten hold around 4.4%. Turning to this clonotype: Its specificity is unknown.

The TCR was taken from a human donor who had recovered from COVID-19. Material: CD4+ T cells from blood, cultured in vitro, obtained about 7 months after SARS-CoV-2 vaccination.

The CDR3 DNA reads TGTGCCAGCAGCCCCTACATATGGGAGACCCAGTACTTC. Residues: CASSPYIWETQYF. The chain has TRBV7-9 and TRBJ2-5, with D unresolved. The CDR3 has 13 amino acids. CDR1 and CDR2 (germline): SEHNR, FQNEAQ (reference sequence). V shed 5 bases and J shed 5 bases, with 12 bases lying between them.